The rows below give T cell receptor beta chains drawn from one sample of a study of blood T cell repertoires in COVID-19. TCRdb's copy holds only in-frame clones and misses some; the assay was immunoSEQ multiplex PCR. The profile shows 150,000 to 200,000 clones, roughly 83% of them singletons. Sequencing was done on a sample of peripheral blood. These receptors all come from a woman aged 40 to 49 with COVID-19, enrolled during active disease. The CDR3 runs from the conserved cysteine through the conserved F or W. A clone size is listed for some rows: how often the clone was seen (once, few, many), or a class if it is expanded.

V gene	clone size	J gene	CDR3 protein
TRBV5-1	.	TRBJ2-5	CASSLEVGSGQETQYF
TRBV18	.	TRBJ2-5	CASSPAGAPKTQYF
TRBV18	.	TRBJ2-2	CASSPRGQANTGELFF
TRBV5-3	.	TRBJ2-2	CARSQVEKTGELFF
TRBV7-2	.	TRBJ2-7	CASSSLDYEQYF
TRBV19	.	TRBJ1-6	CASSYRVDSPLHF
TRBV7-2	.	TRBJ2-3	CASSSQAGGQDTQYF
TRBV4-1	.	TRBJ2-7	CASSQHRENYEQYF
TRBV13	once	TRBJ2-5	CASSFRGRETQYF
TRBV30	.	TRBJ1-3	CAWSRGLEDPIYF
TRBV10-3	.	TRBJ1-2	CAITGGSPNYGYTF
TRBV4-1	.	TRBJ2-1	CASSQDFAGSYNEQFF
TRBV19	few	TRBJ1-5	CASTSRVRVGQPQHF
TRBV27	once	TRBJ2-7	CASRGRQAPYEQYF
TRBV4-2	.	TRBJ2-7	CASSQEELAGGLEQYF
TRBV27	.	TRBJ2-1	CASSLSRQGAGNEQFF
TRBV28	.	TRBJ1-2	CASSLESFNGYTF
TRBV3-1/TRBV3-2	once	TRBJ1-5	CASSQTGSGSNQPQHF
TRBV6-5	few	TRBJ1-3	CASSYLGQGMNTIYF
TRBV18	.	TRBJ2-5	CASSPPTGETQYF
TRBV15	.	TRBJ2-6	CATSTIAGRLYSGANVLTF
TRBV3-1/TRBV3-2	.	TRBJ2-5	CASMGGEETQYF
TRBV6-2/TRBV6-3	few	TRBJ1-6	CASSYSVRVGPLHF
TRBV5-4	.	TRBJ2-2	CASSSPNSGGELFF
TRBV19	once	TRBJ2-1	CASSASRGKFF
TRBV11-3	.	TRBJ2-1	CASSLGTDNEQFF
TRBV6-5	few	TRBJ1-5	CASLHRGGNQPQHF
TRBV5-1	few	TRBJ2-2	CASSPRTGEHNTGELFF
TRBV4-1	medium-sized	TRBJ2-7	CASSHLTARYEQYF
TRBV5-1	.	TRBJ1-1	CASSFIGTANTEAFF
TRBV3-1/TRBV3-2	.	TRBJ1-2	CASSQDDWAKGAEGYTF
TRBV27	.	TRBJ2-5	CASSFRTSGKETQYF
TRBV19	.	TRBJ1-5	CASSIGQGGNQPQHF
TRBV7-9	once	TRBJ1-1	CASRTVSPGNTEAFF
TRBV29-1	.	TRBJ1-2	CSVPREALVPNGYTF
TRBV5-1	.	TRBJ2-7	CASRPGGGAYEQYF
TRBV5-1	.	TRBJ1-1	CASSPYLVSGQRDTEAFF
TRBV10-1	few	TRBJ1-5	CASSRKTTIGNQPQHF
TRBV5-1	.	TRBJ2-3	CASSLASGVTDTQYF
TRBV2	.	TRBJ2-3	CASSNFRTGSTDTQYF
TRBV29-1	.	TRBJ2-5	CSLKDGQGETQYF
TRBV1	few	TRBJ2-3	CTSSQGGGEPPTDTQYF
TRBV14	.	TRBJ1-2	CASSQVQGYGYTF
TRBV3-1/TRBV3-2	.	TRBJ2-1	CASSLIGWTSNNEQFF
TRBV11-3	few	TRBJ2-1	CASSFSGTGGNEQFF
TRBV29-1	.	TRBJ2-3	CSVVRTMGTDTQYF
TRBV15	.	TRBJ1-4	CATSRAAGGKLFF
TRBV7-2	.	TRBJ1-1	CASSLAGTGATEAFF
TRBV3-1/TRBV3-2	.	TRBJ2-2	CASSLRDRSGELFF
TRBV30	.	TRBJ1-4	CAWSVQVNEKLFF
TRBV4-1	.	TRBJ1-5	CASSQDLGTGRDQPQHF
TRBV3-1/TRBV3-2	.	TRBJ2-4	CASSQPGGAQRSGSIQYF